Shown below are 13 T cell receptor beta chains from a single sample sequenced in a study of response to subunit inactivated influenza vaccine. TCRdb analysed the RT-PCR reads with MiXCR anew, one entry per CDR3 protein. The sample holds under 550,000 distinct CDR3 sequences; less than 7.5% are singletons and the top ten take roughly 14%. Specimen: PBMCs from blood, collected less than 30 months after vaccination. The receptors were sampled from a man in his fifties or sixties who received an inactivated influenza vaccine.

The chain uses TRBV19 and TRBJ1-2, with D uncertain. The CDR3 has 14 amino acids. Trimming took 3 bases from V and 4 from J, leaving 12 bases between them. Germline V gene lookup returns CDR1 LNHDA and CDR2 SQIVND (reference sequence). The CDR3 here is CASSIGPGVYGYTF. The DNA of the CDR3 is TGTGCCAGTAGTATTGGGCCGGGCGTCTATGGCTACACCTTC.

This clonotype was detected only a few times. The chain has TRBV11-2 and TRBJ2-7; D not resolved. V gave up 1 base and J gave up 3 bases, with 10 bases separating them. The germline gives CDR1 SGHAT, CDR2 FQNNGV. The CDR3 totals 14 residues. The CDR3, as DNA: TGTGCCAGCAGCTTAGCCTACCCAGGCTACGAGCAGTACTTC. This translates into CASSLAYPGYEQYF.

This clonotype was found a few times. The chain employs TRBV27 and TRBJ2-2, with TRBD2 as a possible D gene (5 bases). The CDR3 is 12 residues long. Germline V CDR1 and CDR2: MNHEY, SMNVEV (reference sequence). The V and J ends lost 5 bases and 6 bases respectively, with 7 bases between them. CDR3: CASSDYSGELFF. The CDR3 DNA follows: TGTGCCAGCAGTGACTATTCCGGGGAGCTGTTTTTT.

This clonotype occurred a few times. This sequence joins TRBV15 and TRBJ2-1, with 11 bases identical to TRBD2. V shed 3 bases and J 7 bases; nucleotides not matched to a gene: 5. The CDR3 extends over 15 amino acids. Germline V gene sequence: CDR1 LNHNV, CDR2 YYDKDF (reference sequence). CDR3 DNA: TGTGCCACCAGCAGTAGCGGGAGGGCCAATAATGAGCAGTTCTTC. This gives the protein CATSSSGRANNEQFF.

This clonotype was counted ten times or more. V is TRBV29-1 and J is TRBJ2-3; D may be TRBD1 (6 bases). This CDR3 has 12 amino acids. Germline lookup yields CDR1 SQVTM and CDR2 ANQGSEA. V was trimmed by 4 bases and J by 6 bases, leaving 11 bases between them. CDR3 bases: TGCAGCGTTGCCCGTCAGGGGGATACGCAGTATTTT. This gives the protein CSVARQGDTQYF.

The chain combines TRBV6-2 or TRBV6-3 with TRBJ2-2, with no clear D. The V and J ends lost 5 bases and 2 bases respectively, with 9 bases between them. Germline CDR1 reads MNHEY; CDR2 reads SVGEGT. This CDR3 has 14 amino acids. The CDR3 DNA is TGTGCCAGCAGTAAAATGCTAAACACCGGGGAGCTGTTTTTT. Protein: CASSKMLNTGELFF.

This clonotype was seen a few times. This sequence joins TRBV3-1 and TRBJ2-3; 12 bases fit TRBD2. The ends lost 4 bases at V and 7 bases at J; junction bases unmatched: 21. The CDR3 spans 20 residues. Germline-derived CDR1 and CDR2 are LGHDT and YNNKEL (reference sequence). CDR3 DNA sequence: TGTGCCAGCAGCCGATCAACCGGGACTAGCGGGCGCTCCCTGTTGAATACGCAGTATTTT. This translates into CASSRSTGTSGRSLLNTQYF.

The chain carries TRBV5-1 and TRBJ2-2; D may be TRBD2 (5 bases). V was pared by 4 bases and J by 4 bases, with 17 bases between. Germline assignment: CDR1 SGHRS and CDR2 YFSETQ. The CDR3 has 16 amino acids. CDR3 sequence reads: CASSLGGLLGTGELFF. In DNA, the CDR3 is TGCGCCAGCAGCCTTGGAGGTCTATTGGGCACCGGGGAGCTGTTTTTT.

This clonotype was picked up many times. The chain links TRBV28 to TRBJ1-5; maybe TRBD1 (6 bases). Trimming shortened V by 8 bases and J by 0 bases, and 14 bases separated the two germline ends. The CDR3 sequence is 15 residues long. CDR1 and CDR2 from the germline V gene are MDHEN and SYDVKM. CDR3 coding DNA: TGTGCCAGCGCCGGGGACATTCTTAGCAATCAGCCCCAGCATTTT. Its translation is CASAGDILSNQPQHF.

The rearrangement links TRBV10-2 to TRBJ2-7; 9 nucleotides agree with TRBD2. The V gene's germline CDR1 is WSHSY and CDR2 SAAADI. Trimming cost V 3 bases and J 2 bases; bases outside gene matches: 5. This CDR3 is built from 15 residues. CDR3 DNA: TGCGCCAGCAGTGATACGTCTAGCGGGGCCTACGAGCAGTACTTC. Encoded protein: CASSDTSSGAYEQYF.

The chain carries TRBV11-2 and TRBJ2-5; 12 nucleotides agree with TRBD2. Trimming removed 1 base from V and 5 bases from J; junction bases left unmatched: 11. Germline V gene lookup returns CDR1 SGHAT and CDR2 FQNNGV. This CDR3 spans 18 amino acids. As DNA, the CDR3 is TGTGCCAGCAGCTTAGTCGGCCTTCTAGCGGGAGGGCGTGAGACCCAGTACTTC. It codes for CASSLVGLLAGGRETQYF.

The table lists this clonotype with a few counts. This chain connects TRBV19 to TRBJ2-1; TRBD1 or TRBD2 may be the D gene (6 bases each). Germline values: CDR1 LNHDA, CDR2 SQIVND (reference sequence). CDR3 length: 14 residues. Deletions cut 1 base from V and 9 bases from J, with 13 bases between. CDR3 DNA sequence: TGTGCCAGTAGTATAGGTTGGGGGGCTGTTGAGCAGTTCTTC. It yields the protein CASSIGWGAVEQFF.

This clonotype was counted at least ten times. J is TRBJ2-1 and V is TRBV12-3 or TRBV12-4; 16 bases line up with TRBD2. J lost 10 bases, V lost 1 base, and 4 bases had no gene match. The CDR3 runs 16 residues. The CDR3 protein is CASSLDGTSGGAEQFF. CDR3 coding DNA: TGTGCCAGCAGTTTAGATGGGACTAGCGGGGGGGCCGAGCAGTTCTTC.